A single sample gave rise to the 15 T cell receptor beta chains below, sequenced in a study of T cells in Graves' hyperthyroidism and ophthalmopathy. Researchers took RNA transcripts and amplified the TCR beta CDR3 regions from them. HTBI primers drove first-round RT-PCR of the TCR CDR3. MiXCR, run by TCRdb on the multiplex PCR reads, gives a single entry per CDR3 protein. The profile shows hundreds of thousands of distinct CDR3 sequences, 14% to 15% of them singletons. What was sequenced was blood. Receptors originate from a man between 18 and 35 years old with Graves' ophthalmopathy.

This sequence joins TRBV19 and TRBJ2-7; D may be TRBD1 (7 bases). Germline CDR1 and CDR2: LNHDA and SQIVND (reference sequence). Deletions cut 7 bases from V and 6 bases from J, with 19 bases between. The CDR3 is 14 amino acids. In DNA, the CDR3 is TGTGCCAGTACCTCGGCAGGAGGGGGCAGCGAGCAGTACTTC. This encodes CASTSAGGGSEQYF. Full variable domain (missing parts from reference TRBV19 and TRBJ2-7): DGGITQSPKYLFRKEGQNVTLSCEQNLNHDAMYWYRQDPGQGLRLIYYSQIVNDFQKGDIAEGYSVSREKKESFPLTVTSAQKNPTAFYLCASTSAGGGSEQYFGPGTRLTVT.

This clonotype has only a few counts. V usage is TRBV24-1 and J usage is TRBJ1-2, with D possibly TRBD1 on 6 matching bases. CDR1 is KGHDR and CDR2 is SFDVKD in the germline V gene. The length of the CDR3 is 13 residues. Trimming took off 7 bases at V and 7 bases at J, with 15 bases between the two ends. In nucleotides, the CDR3 is TGTGCCACCAGAAAAGGGGGGTCTGGTGGCTACACCTTC. This sequence encodes CATRKGGSGGYTF.

This clonotype was recorded at least ten times. The V call is TRBV20-1, the J call TRBJ2-3; D could derive from TRBD1 or TRBD2 (6 bases each). The CDR3 is made up of 15 amino acids. Per the germline V gene, CDR1 is DFQATT and CDR2 is SNEGSKA (reference sequence). Trimming removed 0 bases from V and 1 base from J, with 11 bases in between. As DNA, the CDR3 is TGCAGTGCTAGAGATCGGGGGACACGCACAGATACGCAGTATTTT. Amino acids: CSARDRGTRTDTQYF.

The chain links TRBV5-1 to TRBJ2-5; possibly TRBD1 for D (6 bases). The length of the CDR3 is 12 residues. V lost 5 bases, J lost 2 bases, and 7 bases lay in between. Germline V gene lookup returns CDR1 SGHRS and CDR2 YFSETQ. The CDR3 is CASRRGQETQYF. The DNA for the CDR3 is TGCGCCAGCAGGAGGGGGCAAGAGACCCAGTACTTC.

Remarks on this clonotype: Sequence at one end of the junction differs from germline and may be a read error. The chain employs TRBV6-2 or TRBV6-3 and TRBJ1-1; D remains unclear. Germline V CDR1 and CDR2: MNHEY, SVGEGT. The CDR3 covers 14 residues. The CDR3 is CASSYSGLVSEASF. DNA for the CDR3: TGTGCCAGCAGTTACTCCGGACTAGTCAGTGAAGCTTCCTTT.

This clonotype was observed a handful of times. V usage is TRBV6-1 and J usage is TRBJ1-1; 7 nucleotides match TRBD1. The CDR3 spans 14 residues. V shed 5 bases and J 4 bases; nucleotides not matched to a gene: 7. The germline CDR1 and CDR2 sequences are MNHNS and SASEGT. CDR3 coding DNA: TGTGCCAGCAGTCCAGGGGGGTTCGTCACTGAAGCTTTCTTT. It is translated as CASSPGGFVTEAFF.

The J gene is TRBJ1-2, the V gene TRBV29-1; D is unclear. Germline V CDR1 and CDR2: SQVTM, ANQGSEA. The CDR3 runs to 13 residues. V gave up 2 bases and J gave up 8 bases, with 15 bases separating them. The chain's CDR3 is CSVELFVLSGYTF. In DNA, the CDR3 is TGCAGCGTTGAATTGTTCGTCTTGAGCGGCTACACCTTC.

About this clonotype: Given a much more abundant clone one base away, this may be a read error. The V gene is TRBV6-2 or TRBV6-3, the J gene TRBJ2-5; TRBD2 agrees at 9 bases. Looked up from germline, CDR1 is MNHEY and CDR2 is SVGEGT. The CDR3 runs to 13 residues. V lost 6 bases, J lost 3 bases, and 2 bases stayed unmatched. This chain's CDR3 is CASSRGGEETQYF. CDR3 in DNA: TGTGCCAGCAGCCGCGGGGGGGAAGAGACCCAGTACTTC.

The V gene is TRBV19, the J gene TRBJ1-5; D possibly corresponds to TRBD1 (6 bases). Germline V gives CDR1 LNHDA, CDR2 SQIVND (reference sequence). Trimming stripped 7 bases from V and 6 bases from J, with 16 bases between. CDR3 length equals 14 residues. CDR3 in DNA: TGTGCCAGTAAGTGGGGGCTCCAGGCTCAGCCCCAGCATTTT. The encoded protein is CASKWGLQAQPQHF.

This clonotype was counted many times. The chain carries TRBV7-9 and TRBJ2-7; D is uncertain. This CDR3 has 14 residues. Germline lookup yields CDR1 SEHNR and CDR2 FQNEAQ (reference sequence). Trimming pared 5 bases from V and 0 bases from J, leaving 11 bases between. The chain's CDR3 is CASSPNGVSYEQYF. DNA for the CDR3: TGTGCCAGCAGCCCCAATGGGGTCTCCTACGAGCAGTACTTC.

The chain is built from TRBV15 and TRBJ2-3; 12 nucleotides match TRBD1. CDR3 length: 16 residues. Germline trimming cut 3 bases from V and 5 bases from J; bases unmatched to any gene: 6. Germline V gene lookup returns CDR1 LNHNV and CDR2 YYDKDF (reference sequence). This chain's CDR3 is CATSRGTGGSRDTQYF. The CDR3 region has the DNA TGTGCCACCAGCAGGGGGACAGGGGGCTCTAGAGATACGCAGTATTTT. Full variable domain (rest looked up from reference TRBV15 and TRBJ2-3): DAMVIQNPRYQVTQFGKPVTLSCSQTLNHNVMYWYQQKSSQAPKLLFHYYDKDFNNEADTPDNFQSRRPNTSFCFLDIRSPGLGDTAMYLCATSRGTGGSRDTQYFGPGTRLTVL.

This clonotype was seen many times. This chain links TRBV12-3 or TRBV12-4 with TRBJ2-3, with 9 bases matching TRBD2. The trim removed 5 bases at V and 2 bases at J, leaving 5 bases unmatched. The CDR3 runs 15 residues. The CDR3 DNA follows: TGTGCCAGCAGTCTCTTAGCGGGAGCCACAGATACGCAGTATTTT. Protein product: CASSLLAGATDTQYF.

This clonotype was observed at least ten times. The chain couples TRBV7-3 to TRBJ2-2, with TRBD2 as a possible D gene (6 bases). Trimming shortened V by 3 bases and J by 5 bases, and 10 bases separated the two germline ends. CDR3 length: 14 residues. Germline assignment: CDR1 SGHTA and CDR2 FQGTGA. This chain's CDR3 is CASSLGGITGELFF. The DNA of the CDR3 is TGTGCCAGCAGCTTGGGGGGTATTACCGGGGAGCTGTTTTTT.

This clonotype has at least ten counts. The chain links TRBV20-1 to TRBJ2-1, with a tentative D call TRBD2 (6 bases). Trimming shortened V by 6 bases and J by 3 bases, and 18 bases separated the two germline ends. The CDR3 has 15 amino acids. Germline V CDR1 and CDR2: DFQATT, SNEGSKA (reference sequence). The chain's CDR3 is CSADFVAELYNEQFF. The CDR3 DNA sequence: TGCAGTGCCGACTTTGTAGCGGAACTCTACAATGAGCAGTTCTTC.

The rearrangement links TRBV12-3 or TRBV12-4 to TRBJ1-5; no firm D call. V gave up 4 bases and J gave up 0 bases, with 10 bases separating them. The CDR3 consists of 15 residues. This CDR3 is CASSSGVYSNQPQHF. The DNA of the CDR3 is TGTGCCAGCAGTTCAGGCGTCTATAGCAATCAGCCCCAGCATTTT.